This note documents a single T cell receptor (beta chain) sequence. Trimming shortened V by 4 bases and J by 4 bases, and 19 bases separated the two germline ends. The CDR3 consists of 16 residues. Germline V lookup: CDR1 SGHVS, CDR2 FQNEAQ. The repertoire was sequenced with immunoSEQ multiplex PCR; TCRdb's copy has only in-frame clones and lacks some. The sample records roughly 120,000 clones, 89% being singletons. The sample comes from a study of cytomegalovirus exposure and HLA in healthy donors. Material: PBMCs. The chain links TRBV7-8 to TRBJ1-2; the D gene is possibly TRBD1 (6 bases). The TCR comes from a man aged 30 to 45 in good health and CMV-seronegative. Written as DNA, the CDR3 is TGTGCCAGCAGCTCGATCCCCAGAGACAGGTTCTATGGCTACACCTTC. Translated: CASSSIPRDRFYGYTF.